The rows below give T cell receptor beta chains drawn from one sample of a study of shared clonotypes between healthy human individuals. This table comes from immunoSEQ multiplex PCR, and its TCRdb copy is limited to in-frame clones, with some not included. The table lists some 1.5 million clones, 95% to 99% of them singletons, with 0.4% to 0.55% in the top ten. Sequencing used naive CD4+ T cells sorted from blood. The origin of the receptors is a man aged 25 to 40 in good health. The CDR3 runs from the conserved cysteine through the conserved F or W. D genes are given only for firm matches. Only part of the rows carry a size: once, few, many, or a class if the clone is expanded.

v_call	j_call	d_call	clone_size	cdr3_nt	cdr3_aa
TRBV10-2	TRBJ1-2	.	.	TGCGCCAGCAGTGATTACAGGGATGGCTACACCTTC	CASSDYRDGYTF
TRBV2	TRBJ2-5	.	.	TGTGCCAGCATGGACACATCCCAAGAGACCCAGTACTTC	CASMDTSQETQYF
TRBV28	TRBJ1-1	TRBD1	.	TGTGCCAGCAGTCCCTGGACAGGGGTTTTGGCTGAAGCTTTCTTT	CASSPWTGVLAEAFF
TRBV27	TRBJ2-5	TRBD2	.	TGTGCCAGCAGCCGACTAGCGGGAGAAGAGACCCAGTACTTC	CASSRLAGEETQYF
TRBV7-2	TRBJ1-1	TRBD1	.	TGTGCCAGCAGAAGGGGACAGGTCGTTAAGGCTTTCTTT	CASRRGQVVKAFF
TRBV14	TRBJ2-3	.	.	TGTGCCAGCAGCTATAGCACAGATACGCAGTATTTT	CASSYSTDTQYF
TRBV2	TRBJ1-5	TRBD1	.	TGTGCCAGCAGATCGGACTGGGACAGGGAAAGGCGCAATCAGCCCCAGCATTTT	CASRSDWDRERRNQPQHF
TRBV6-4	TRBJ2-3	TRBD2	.	TGTGCCAGCAGCCCGACTAGCGGGAGGGGAGCAGATACGCAGTATTTT	CASSPTSGRGADTQYF
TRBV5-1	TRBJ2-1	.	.	TGCGCCAGCAGCGCGCGTCCAGGCTTTGAGCAGTTCTTC	CASSARPGFEQFF
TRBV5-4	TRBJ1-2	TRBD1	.	TGTGCCAGCAGCGAGGGGACAGGGAACTATGGCTACACCTTC	CASSEGTGNYGYTF
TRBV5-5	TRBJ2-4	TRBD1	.	TGTGCCAGCAGCGTGACAGGGGGCGCTCGCCCTAACATTCAGTACTTC	CASSVTGGARPNIQYF
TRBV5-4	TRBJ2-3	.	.	TGTGCCAGCAGCTTGGACGGTACGCAGTATTTT	CASSLDGTQYF
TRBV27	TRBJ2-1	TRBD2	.	TGTGCCAGCAGTCTGTCTAGCGGGAGGGGATACAATGAGCAGTTCTTC	CASSLSSGRGYNEQFF
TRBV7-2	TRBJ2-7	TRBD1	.	TGTGCCAGCAGCCCGGGACAGGGGGCTTACGAGCAGTACTTC	CASSPGQGAYEQYF
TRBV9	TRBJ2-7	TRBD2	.	TGTGCCAGCAGCGTAGGGGGAGGACTAGACTCCTACGAGCAGTACTTC	CASSVGGGLDSYEQYF
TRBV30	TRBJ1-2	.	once	TGTGCCTGGAGAAACAGCTACTATGGCTACACCTTC	CAWRNSYYGYTF
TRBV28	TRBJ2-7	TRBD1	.	TGTGCCAGCAAACTGACAGGGGTCTACGAGCAGTACTTC	CASKLTGVYEQYF
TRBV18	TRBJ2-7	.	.	TGTGCCAGCTCTAAGCTGGGGGGCGAGCAGTACTTC	CASSKLGGEQYF
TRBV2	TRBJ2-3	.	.	TGTGCCAGCACGGTGGGGGGCACAGATACGCAGTATTTT	CASTVGGTDTQYF
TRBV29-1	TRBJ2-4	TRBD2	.	TGCAGCGTTCAAAGCCGACTAGCGGAAAACATTCAGTACTTC	CSVQSRLAENIQYF
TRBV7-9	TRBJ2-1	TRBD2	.	TGTGCCAGCAGCACGGGACTAGGCAATGAGCAGTTCTTC	CASSTGLGNEQFF
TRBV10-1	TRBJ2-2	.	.	TGCGCCAGCAGTGAGTCGAAGATCGGCGGGACCGGGGAGCTGTTTTTT	CASSESKIGGTGELFF
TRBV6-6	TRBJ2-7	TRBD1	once	TGTGCCAGCAGTTTCCGGACAGGTCGTCCCCACGAGCAGTACTTC	CASSFRTGRPHEQYF
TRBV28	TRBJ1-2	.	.	TGTGCCAGCAGTCTCGGCGGGGGCCCGAGGGGCTACACCTTC	CASSLGGGPRGYTF
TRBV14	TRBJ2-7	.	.	TGTGCCAGCAGCCGATGGGTGCCCCTAACCTACGAGCAGTACTTC	CASSRWVPLTYEQYF
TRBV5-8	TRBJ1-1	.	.	TGTGCCAGCAGCTTTCGGGATACTGAAGCTTTCTTT	CASSFRDTEAFF
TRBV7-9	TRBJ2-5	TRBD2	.	TGTGCCAGCAGCTTGGGGCGGGAGATTCAAGAGACCCAGTACTTC	CASSLGREIQETQYF
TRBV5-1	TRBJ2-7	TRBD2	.	TGCGCCAGCAGCTTGGGTCCTAGCGGGGCCTCCTACGAGCAGTACTTC	CASSLGPSGASYEQYF
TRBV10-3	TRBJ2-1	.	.	TGTGCCATCAGTGAGGGCCCGGACCCCGGTGAGCAGTTCTTC	CAISEGPDPGEQFF
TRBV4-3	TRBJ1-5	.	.	TGCGCCAGCAGCCAATATTTTACCGGGACGGAAAATCAGCCCCAGCATTTT	CASSQYFTGTENQPQHF
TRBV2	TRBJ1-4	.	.	TGTGCCAGCACCCCAAGGGGCAGGGAAAAACTGTTTTTT	CASTPRGREKLFF
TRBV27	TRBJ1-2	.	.	TGTGCCAGCAGTCCGACGGGCCTCCCTAACTATGGCTACACCTTC	CASSPTGLPNYGYTF
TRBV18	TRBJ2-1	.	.	TGTGCCAGCTCTCGGGGAACGGGGGCCGGTGTCGGAGATGAGCAGTTCTTC	CASSRGTGAGVGDEQFF
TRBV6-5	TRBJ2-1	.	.	TGTGCCAGCAGTTACCGAGCGGGCGCTGAGCAGTTCTTC	CASSYRAGAEQFF
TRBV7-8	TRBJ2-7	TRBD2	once	TGTGCCAGCAGCCACCTCCCACACCAAGCGGGACCCCCTTACGAGCAGTACTTC	CASSHLPHQAGPPYEQYF
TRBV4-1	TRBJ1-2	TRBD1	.	TGCGCCAGCAGCCAGGACAGGCCCACTAACTATGGCTACACCTTC	CASSQDRPTNYGYTF
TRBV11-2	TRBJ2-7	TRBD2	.	TGTGCCAGCAGCTCAGCGGGACTAGCAGGCGAGCAGTACTTC	CASSSAGLAGEQYF